Listed here is a single T cell receptor (beta chain). The antigen is undetermined. This entry belongs to a study of T cells in Graves' hyperthyroidism and ophthalmopathy. Findings of the study overall: Patients with ophthalmopathy were separated from those with stable hyperthyroidism by a 13 V-J model.

Regions amplified from RNA transcripts were the TCR beta CDR3 regions. A set of HTBI primers served as the primers for a first-round RT-PCR of the TCR CDR3. Via MiXCR, TCRdb re-called the multiplex PCR reads, giving one row per CDR3 protein. The table has roughly 750,000 distinct CDR3 sequences, around 15% seen once; the top ten hold 8.4%. V lost 6 bases and J 6 bases, leaving 18 bases between the germline ends. This CDR3 spans 15 amino acids. This clonotype was sampled from a man aged 18 to 35 with Graves' hyperthyroidism. The sequenced sample consisted of blood. V and J are TRBV12-3 or TRBV12-4 and TRBJ1-5; D possibly corresponds to TRBD1 (5 bases). The DNA of the CDR3 is TGTGCCAGCAGCCAAGTGGGGGGTGTTGGTCAGCCCCAGCATTTT. This encodes CASSQVGGVGQPQHF.